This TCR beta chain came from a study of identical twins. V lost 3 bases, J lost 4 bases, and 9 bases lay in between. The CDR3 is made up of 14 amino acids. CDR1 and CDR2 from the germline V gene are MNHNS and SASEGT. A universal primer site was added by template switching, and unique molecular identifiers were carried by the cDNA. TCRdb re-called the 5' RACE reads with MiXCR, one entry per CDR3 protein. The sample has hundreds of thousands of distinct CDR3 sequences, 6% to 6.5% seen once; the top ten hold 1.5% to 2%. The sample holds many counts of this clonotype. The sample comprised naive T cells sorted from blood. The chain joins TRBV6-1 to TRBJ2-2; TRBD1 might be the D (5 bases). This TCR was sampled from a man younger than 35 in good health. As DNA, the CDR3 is TGTGCCAGCAGTGATCTCCAGGGCACCGGGGAGCTGTTTTTT. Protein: CASSDLQGTGELFF.